This T cell receptor (beta chain) was sequenced in a study of T cell repertoires in cytomegalovirus infection. Whole-study context: CMV epitopes, recently identified HLA-C-restricted and well-studied HLA-B-restricted, were used. Indicated by public TCR beta signatures were CMV infection and matching HLA type.

Study results and caveats: The study found HLA-C-restricted CMV-specific TCR beta clonotypes dominating the ex vivo response.

Germline lookup yields CDR1 MNHNY and CDR2 SVGAGI (reference sequence). The CDR3 is 14 residues long. V lost 5 bases, J lost 4 bases, and 12 bases lay in between. As concerns this clonotype: The antigen remains undetermined.

TCRdb processed the reads anew with MiXCR; each CDR3 protein has one entry. The data show 450,000 to 550,000 distinct CDR3 sequences, with approximately 40% seen just once and around 45% held by the top ten. The sequence was obtained from a human donor in good health (CMV status not recorded). Some clones in this sample may be carry-over from other donors' samples. This sequence joins TRBV6-6 and TRBJ2-1; unclear D gene. Here the sequenced sample was cultured PBMCs, taken from culture after CMV antigen stimulation. The CDR3 is CASSPLSEYNEQFF. CDR3 coding DNA: TGTGCCAGCAGTCCTCTGAGCGAGTACAATGAGCAGTTCTTC.